One and the same sample provided the 19 T cell receptor beta chains below, sequenced in a study of tissue T cells after allogeneic stem cell transplantation. Sequencing was performed with immunoSEQ multiplex PCR; in TCRdb, only in-frame clones are kept and a portion is missing. The sample lists about 48,000 clones; approximately 70% were seen once. Sequencing was done on a sample of sorted cells pooled from one or two spleens. The receptor source for this set is a pool of C57BL/6 mice in good health.

Concerning this clone itself: Gene names and germline match the mouse. The CDR3 goes on 1 residue after the read ends, and that part is filled in from the germline J gene. V gene TRBV1 combines with J gene TRBJ1-4, with TRBD1 matching over 7 bases. This CDR3 has 14 residues. Trimming removed 1 base from V and 8 bases from J; junction bases left unmatched: 4. Germline lookup yields CDR1 NSQYPW and CDR2 LRSPGD (reference sequence). The CDR3 bases that were read are TGCACCTGCAGTGCAGCAGGGGGGAGGGAAAGATTATTT. It specifies CTCSAAGGRERLF. The whole CDR3 protein is CTCSAAGGRERLFF.

Turning to this clone: The genes and germline here are from mouse. The observed sequence ends 1 residue before the CDR3 terminus, with the missing tail filled in from the germline J gene. The rearrangement links TRBV16 to TRBJ1-1; 8 bases are shared with TRBD1. V was clipped by 3 bases and J by 1 base; unmatched bases: 1. The length of the CDR3 is 14 residues. The germline gives CDR1 SGHSA, CDR2 FRNQAP. CDR3 DNA, as far as it was read: TGTGCAAGCAGCTTCGGACAGGGAAACACAGAAGTCTTC. The encoded protein is CASSFGQGNTEVF. The whole CDR3 sequence reads CASSFGQGNTEVFF.

The count of this clone is one. The gene names given are mouse names. The missing CDR3 end, 1 residue past where the read stops, is filled in from the germline J gene. The chain combines TRBV29 with TRBJ2-5; 12 bases align to TRBD2. This CDR3 is built from 15 residues. The junction had 5 bases not matched to a gene; V was cut back by 6 bases and J by 4 bases. Germline CDR1 MSHET, CDR2 SYDVDS. The CDR3 sequence is CASSPGTGGKDTQYF. The sequenced CDR3 bases are TGTGCTAGCAGCCCCGGGACTGGGGGGAAAGACACCCAGTAC.

Note on this clone: Gene labels here are mouse ones. Read sequence stops 1 residue before the CDR3 end, and the germline J gene provides the missing end. This chain joins TRBV19 and TRBJ2-4; no definite D call. Looked up from germline, CDR1 is FNHDT and CDR2 is SITEND (reference sequence). Trimming left V 2 bases short and J 0 bases short, with 7 bases between. The CDR3 is made up of 14 amino acids. The sequenced CDR3 bases are TGTGCCAGCAGTATTTGGGCTAGTCAAAACACCTTGTAC. Its translation is CASSIWASQNTLY. The full CDR3 is CASSIWASQNTLYF.

Turning to this clone: Mouse gene names and germline throughout. The read stops 1 residue short of the end of the CDR3; the missing end is completed from the germline J gene. V and J are TRBV16 and TRBJ1-5, with 7 bases aligning to TRBD1. The germline V gene has CDR1 SGHSA and CDR2 FRNQAP. The CDR3 length is 15 residues. V was pared by 0 bases and J by 1 base, with 0 bases of the junction left unmatched. The part of the CDR3 DNA that was read is TGTGCAAGCAGCTTAGAGGGACAGAACAACCAGGCTCCGCTT. This translates into CASSLEGQNNQAPL. The full CDR3 protein is CASSLEGQNNQAPLF.

About this clone itself: The gene names here belong to mouse. The missing CDR3 end, 1 residue past where the read stops, is filled in from the germline J gene. The chain has TRBV12-1 and TRBJ1-4; D unclear. The germline gives CDR1 SGHSN, CDR2 HYEKVE. The V and J ends lost 2 bases and 0 bases respectively, with 6 bases between them. The CDR3 length is 14 residues. The CDR3 bases that were read are TGTGCCAGCTCTCAGACAATTTCCAACGAAAGATTATTT. Encoded protein: CASSQTISNERLF. The whole CDR3 sequence reads CASSQTISNERLFF.

A remark on this clone: Mouse names are used for the genes. The CDR3 goes on 1 residue after the read ends, and that part is filled in from the germline J gene. This sequence joins TRBV31 and TRBJ2-2, with 12 positions matching TRBD2. This CDR3 spans 15 amino acids. CDR1 is GKSSPN and CDR2 is SITVG in the germline V gene. The junction had 2 bases not matched to a gene; V was cut back by 2 bases and J by 4 bases. CDR3 sequence reads: CAWSDWGGGTGQLYF. The covered CDR3 bases are TGTGCCTGGAGTGACTGGGGGGGCGGCACCGGGCAGCTCTAC.

Note on this clone: Gene names refer to mouse genes. The read terminates 1 residue before the CDR3 end, so the remaining end is supplied by the germline J gene. The genes are TRBV19 and TRBJ2-7; 7 bases fit TRBD1. This CDR3 is built from 13 residues. V shed 2 bases, J shed 3 bases, and the junction held 2 bases outside the gene matches. The germline gives CDR1 FNHDT, CDR2 SITEND (reference sequence). The CDR3 sequence is CASSINRGYEQYF. CDR3 DNA (partial): TGTGCCAGCAGTATTAACAGGGGCTATGAACAGTAC.

This clone was found a few times. Mouse gene names and germline throughout. The read terminates 1 residue ahead of where the CDR3 ends, so the germline J gene completes it. The chain joins TRBV19 to TRBJ2-7, with 10 positions matching TRBD2. Germline V gene data show CDR1 as FNHDT and CDR2 as SITEND (reference sequence). CDR3 length: 13 amino acids. Losses at the gene ends were 5 bases for V and 7 bases for J; bases not matched to a gene: 6. The CDR3 sequence: CASRSGGAREQYF. Partial CDR3 DNA: TGTGCCAGCAGATCTGGGGGGGCGCGAGAACAGTAC.

For this clone: Germline and genes here are mouse. The sequence runs out 1 residue before the end of the CDR3; the remainder is reconstructed from the germline J gene. The rearrangement uses TRBV29 and TRBJ1-5; D gene unclear. V gave up 7 bases and J gave up 0 bases, with 1 base separating them. CDR3 size: 11 residues. Germline V gene sequence: CDR1 MSHET, CDR2 SYDVDS. The covered CDR3 bases are TGTGCTAGCAATAACAACCAGGCTCCGCTT. It yields the protein CASNNNQAPL. The CDR3, in full, reads CASNNNQAPLF.

Comments on this clone: The gene names here belong to mouse. The CDR3 is cut off 1 residue early in the read; its end comes from the germline J gene. This rearrangement joins TRBV12-1 to TRBJ2-7; 10 nucleotides line up with TRBD2. V lost 4 bases to trimming and J lost 4 bases; unmatched junction nucleotides: 6. The germline V gene encodes CDR1 SGHSN and CDR2 HYEKVE. The CDR3 length is 14 residues. The DNA read from the CDR3 is TGTGCCAGCTCCATCCGACTGGGGGGATATGAACAGTAC. It specifies CASSIRLGGYEQY. The complete CDR3 protein is CASSIRLGGYEQYF. Full variable domain (missing parts from reference TRBV12-1 and TRBJ2-7): DSGVVQSPRHIIKEKGGRSVLTCIPISGHSNVVWYQQTLGKELKFLIQHYEKVERDKGFLPSRFSVQQFDDYHSEMNMSALELEDSAMYFCASSIRLGGYEQYFGPGTRLTVL.

This clone showed up just a few times. Germline and genes: mouse. CDR3 DNA, as far as it was read: TGTGCAAGCAGCCGGACTGGGGGGAACCAAGACACCCAGTAC. It specifies CASSRTGGNQDTQY. The entire CDR3 protein reads CASSRTGGNQDTQYF. This chain uses TRBV16 with TRBJ2-5; 11 nucleotides match TRBD2. Read sequence stops 1 residue before the CDR3 end, and the germline J gene provides the missing end. This CDR3 contains 15 residues. With V trimmed by 5 bases and J by 0 bases, 1 base remained unmatched. Germline V gene lookup returns CDR1 SGHSA and CDR2 FRNQAP.

A single count supports this clone. All gene names here are mouse names. The read stops 1 residue short of the end of the CDR3; the missing end is completed from the germline J gene. The V call is TRBV19, the J call TRBJ2-2; 7 nucleotides agree with TRBD2. The V gene end was trimmed by 1 base and the J gene end by 0 bases; junction bases not matched to a gene: 0. This CDR3 has 15 residues. CDR1 and CDR2 from the germline V gene are FNHDT and SITEND (reference sequence). The CDR3 here is CASSILGANTGQLYF. Partial CDR3 DNA: TGTGCCAGCAGTATACTGGGGGCAAACACCGGGCAGCTCTAC. The full variable domain, in which reference TRBV19 and TRBJ2-2 provide the parts outside the CDR3, is GGIITQTPKFLIGQEGQKLTLKCQQNFNHDTMYWYRQDSGKGLRLIYYSITENDLQKGDLSEGYDASREKKSSFSLTVTSAQKNEMAVFLCASSILGANTGQLYFGEGSKLTVL.

This clone was detected a few times. Here the gene names and germline are mouse. The read terminates 1 residue ahead of where the CDR3 ends, so the germline J gene completes it. Within the sample, other DNA sequences also encode this same CDR3. This chain connects TRBV1 to TRBJ2-7; D is undetermined. This CDR3 comprises 12 residues. V lost 0 bases to trimming and J lost 4 bases, with 4 bases between them. The germline gives CDR1 NSQYPW, CDR2 LRSPGD (reference sequence). CDR3 residues: CTCSAEQYEQYF. The CDR3 bases that were read are TGCACCTGCAGTGCAGAACAGTATGAACAGTAC.

Turning to this clone: Each gene name is a mouse one. The read finishes 1 residue shy of the CDR3 end, and the germline J gene is used to complete it. The rearrangement uses TRBV13-3 and TRBJ2-1; 7 nucleotides line up with TRBD1. This CDR3 contains 14 residues. Looked up from germline, CDR1 is NNHDY and CDR2 is SYVADS. After removal of 3 bases from V and 1 base from J, the junction contained 1 base not matched to a gene. The part of the CDR3 DNA that was read is TGTGCCAGCAGTGTGACAGGGAACTATGCTGAGCAGTTC. The encoded protein is CASSVTGNYAEQF. The whole CDR3 reads CASSVTGNYAEQFF.

With regard to this clone: The germline and genes are mouse ones. From the germline J gene comes the end of the CDR3, since the read stops 1 residue before it. The chain links TRBV12-1 to TRBJ1-2; no definite D call. Germline CDR1 reads SGHSN; CDR2 reads HYEKVE. CDR3 size: 13 residues. Deletions cut 2 bases from V and 0 bases from J, with 6 bases between. The DNA read from the CDR3 is TGTGCCAGCTCTCCTACACCAAACTCCGACTACACC. Translation: CASSPTPNSDYT. The full CDR3 sequence reads CASSPTPNSDYTF.

About this clone itself: Germline and genes here are mouse. The observed sequence ends 1 residue before the CDR3 terminus, with the missing tail filled in from the germline J gene. V and J are TRBV1 and TRBJ1-1; D remains unclear. With 3 bases removed from V and 0 bases from J, the gap between germline ends came to 11 bases. This CDR3 is 15 amino acids long. Germline V CDR1 and CDR2: NSQYPW, LRSPGD (reference sequence). The covered CDR3 bases are TGCACCTGCAGTGCGCGACAATTTGCAAACACAGAAGTCTTC. Protein: CTCSARQFANTEVF. The entire CDR3 reads CTCSARQFANTEVFF.

Comment on this clone: Genes and germline come from the mouse. The part of the CDR3 DNA that was read is TGTGCCAGCAGGGGCAACACAGAAGTCTTC. It yields the protein CASRGNTEVF. The whole CDR3 protein is CASRGNTEVFF. The rearrangement joins TRBV13-3 to TRBJ1-1; no clear D. The read ends 1 residue before the CDR3 terminus; that terminus is restored from the germline J gene. Germline V gives CDR1 NNHDY, CDR2 SYVADS. V was trimmed by 5 bases and J by 2 bases, leaving 4 bases between them. The CDR3 covers 11 residues.

Of note for this clone: Gene names are the mouse ones. The missing CDR3 end, 1 residue past where the read stops, is filled in from the germline J gene. The V and J genes are TRBV4 and TRBJ2-2; 13 nucleotides align to TRBD2. The V segment lost 5 bases and the J segment 4 bases; nucleotides outside the gene matches: 4. CDR3 size: 16 residues. CDR1 and CDR2 from the germline V gene are LGHDT and YNNKQL (reference sequence). CDR3 DNA (partial): TGTGCCAGCAGCAACCGGGACTGGGGGGGCACCGGGCAGCTCTAC. Encoded protein: CASSNRDWGGTGQLY. The entire CDR3 is CASSNRDWGGTGQLYF.